This T cell receptor beta chain emerged from a study of tumor and adjacent non-tumor tissue in lung cancer. TCRbeta libraries were built with three rounds of nested PCR, modified from ARM-PCR. TCRdb ran MiXCR on the multiplex PCR reads and lists one entry per CDR3 protein. The sample lists about 110,000 distinct CDR3 sequences, over 75% occurring once. The CDR3 totals 13 residues. Germline CDR1 SQVTM, CDR2 ANQGSEA. V dropped 6 bases and J dropped 13; count of bases not matched to a gene: 11. No cell sorting was done before RNA was extracted from the tissue. This chain links TRBV29-1 with TRBJ1-6, with 8 nucleotides matching TRBD1. The sequenced sample consisted of lung tumor tissue. The receptor's source is a man between 65 and 80 years old with non-small cell lung cancer. The CDR3 region has the DNA TGCAGCGTGACTGGGACAGGCAGTCCGCCCCTCCACTTT. Protein sequence: CSVTGTGSPPLHF.